This TCR beta chain was recorded in a study of cytomegalovirus exposure and HLA in healthy donors. In the study overall: Of the donors genotyped, some 400 in all, 75% to 85% fell in the Caucasian-associated ancestry cluster.

Both 60 Vbeta primers and 13 Jbeta primers went into the PCR. Sequenced by immunoSEQ multiplex PCR; TCRdb stores in-frame clones only, minus some. Of 100,000 or so clones listed, roughly 79% are singletons. The CDR3 is made up of 11 amino acids. Germline V CDR1 and CDR2: MDHEN, SYDVKM. V lost 8 bases to trimming and J lost 3 bases, with 7 bases between them. The sequence derives from a man aged 35 to 55 in good health and CMV-seronegative. The chain uses TRBV28 and TRBJ1-2; unclear D gene. The sequenced sample consisted of PBMCs. The CDR3 region is CASGRDYGYTF. In DNA form, the CDR3 reads TGTGCCAGCGGGAGAGACTATGGCTACACCTTC.